Sequencing of this T cell receptor beta chain was carried out in a study of cytomegalovirus exposure and HLA in healthy donors. Both 60 Vbeta primers and 13 Jbeta primers went into the PCR. Here immunoSEQ multiplex PCR was the method, and the copy in TCRdb shows in-frame clones only, minus some. The sample records fewer than 250,000 clones, 60% to 80% being singletons. Sequenced material: PBMCs. The receptor was derived from a woman aged 30 to 39 in good health and CMV-seropositive.

CDR3: CASSIVHNQPQHF. The DNA for the CDR3 is TGTGCCAGCAGTATTGTCCACAATCAGCCCCAGCATTTT. The V and J genes are TRBV2 and TRBJ1-5; the D is unclear. The CDR3 extends over 13 amino acids. Germline CDR1 is SNHLY and CDR2 is FYNNEI. Trimming stripped 5 bases from V and 3 bases from J, with 8 bases between.